A selection of T cell receptor beta chains follows, all from one sample in a study of blood T cell repertoires in COVID-19. Produced via immunoSEQ multiplex PCR; TCRdb's table is partial and in-frame only. The table lists 470,000 or so clones, approximately 85% of them singletons, with under 4% in the top ten. The sequenced material came from peripheral blood. These receptor sequences come from a human donor in a cohort sampled during active COVID-19. CDR3s include the opening cysteine and the closing phenylalanine or tryptophan. Each record gives: J gene, V gene, clone size, D gene, CDR3 DNA, CDR3 protein. D genes are given only for firm matches. A row's size may be missing; if present it is once, few, many or a size class.

>TRBJ2-5|TRBV5-1|.|TRBD2
TGCGCCAGCAGCTTGAGGCCTAGCGGGAGCGGGAGGGAGACCCAGTACTTC
CASSLRPSGSGRETQYF
>TRBJ2-3|TRBV7-3|.|TRBD2
TGTGCCAGCAGCTCCCAGCCTAGCGGGAGTAGCAGTGGTACGCAGTATTTT
CASSSQPSGSSSGTQYF
>TRBJ1-5|TRBV24-1|few|.
TGTGCCACCAGTGCGGCAGGAGGAGGACAGCCCCAGCATTTT
CATSAAGGGQPQHF
>TRBJ2-1|TRBV24-1|.|.
TGTGCCACCAGTGACCCCCCCGGAGGGCCGGGGGAGCAGTTCTTC
CATSDPPGGPGEQFF
>TRBJ2-7|TRBV6-2/TRBV6-3|.|.
TGTGCCAGCAGTCGCGGGGTGGAGCAGTACTTC
CASSRGVEQYF
>TRBJ2-3|TRBV27|few|.
TGTGCCAGCAGTTCCGGTTCTAGCACAGATACGCAGTATTTT
CASSSGSSTDTQYF
>TRBJ2-7|TRBV7-2|.|TRBD2
TGTGCCAGCAGCTTAGGACTAGCCAGCTCCTACGAGCAGTACTTC
CASSLGLASSYEQYF
>TRBJ2-2|TRBV19|.|.
TGTGCCAGTAGTCCCGGGACTTTCGGGGAGCTGTTTTTT
CASSPGTFGELFF
>TRBJ2-2|TRBV14|.|TRBD2
TGTGCCAGCAGTCAGCGGGAGTTCCGGGAGCTGTTTTTT
CASSQREFRELFF
>TRBJ2-5|TRBV9|.|TRBD1
TGTGCCAGCAGCGTCGGGACAGACCAAGAGACCCAGTACTTC
CASSVGTDQETQYF
>TRBJ1-6|TRBV7-9|.|TRBD1
TGTGCCAGCAGCTTAGGGGGACAGGGAGGTCTTTCACCCCTCCACTTT
CASSLGGQGGLSPLHF
>TRBJ1-1|TRBV7-3|.|.
TGTGCCAGCAGCTCGGATGGGACAAGGGAGACTGAAGCTTTCTTT
CASSSDGTRETEAFF
>TRBJ2-7|TRBV28|once|TRBD2
TGTGCCAGCAGTTTGGGTCTAGCGGGAACCTACGAGCAGTACTTC
CASSLGLAGTYEQYF
>TRBJ2-7|TRBV27|.|.
TGTGCCAGCAGTTTTTCCCGGGCAGGGGTGGGCGAGCAGTACTTC
CASSFSRAGVGEQYF
>TRBJ2-5|TRBV19|.|TRBD2
TGTGCCAGTAGTATGGGAGGGGCGCAAGAGACCCAGTACTTC
CASSMGGAQETQYF
>TRBJ2-3|TRBV18|.|TRBD1
TGTGCCAGCTCCCCCCAGGCAGGGGGAGATACGCAGTATTTT
CASSPQAGGDTQYF
>TRBJ1-2|TRBV3-1/TRBV3-2|.|.
TGTGCCAGCAGCCATCAAGGAGTGGGCTACACCTTC
CASSHQGVGYTF
>TRBJ2-2|TRBV6-5|.|TRBD1
TGTGCCAGCAAGGGTCAGGGGGCTGCCGGGGAGCTGTTTTTT
CASKGQGAAGELFF
>TRBJ2-1|TRBV5-1|.|TRBD2
TGCGCCAGCAGCTTGGCCCTTAGACGGGCGGGAGGGGGCTACAATGAGCAGTTCTTC
CASSLALRRAGGGYNEQFF
>TRBJ2-5|TRBV5-4|.|TRBD2
TGTGCCAGCAGCTGGACTAGCGGGAGGTCCCAGTACTTC
CASSWTSGRSQYF
>TRBJ1-1|TRBV28|.|.
TGTGCCAGCAGTTTAGGAGGGGGGGACACTGAAGCTTTCTTT
CASSLGGGDTEAFF
>TRBJ2-1|TRBV4-1|.|TRBD2
TGCGCCAGCAGCCAAGATCCAACTAGCGGGCGAGAGCAGTTCTTC
CASSQDPTSGREQFF
>TRBJ2-7|TRBV30|once|.
TGTGCCTGGAGTGACCGGGACTCGACACGCTACTACGAGCAGTACTTC
CAWSDRDSTRYYEQYF
>TRBJ1-5|TRBV5-1|.|.
TGCGCCAGCAGCCCGCTAAGCGGTTTTAGCAATCAGCCCCAGCATTTT
CASSPLSGFSNQPQHF
>TRBJ2-1|TRBV27|.|TRBD2
TGTGCCAGCAGTTTACCACTAGCGGGAGTGGGTGAGCAGTTCTTC
CASSLPLAGVGEQFF
>TRBJ1-2|TRBV15|.|.
TGTGCCACCAGCAGAGATCGTGGGAGAGGAGGTACATGGGACTATGGCTACACCTTC
CATSRDRGRGGTWDYGYTF
>TRBJ2-3|TRBV11-3|once|TRBD2
TGTGCCAGCAGCCCCGGGACTAGCGGGAGTACTATAGCAGATACGCAGTATTTT
CASSPGTSGSTIADTQYF
>TRBJ2-7|TRBV2|.|TRBD2
TGTGCCAGCCGGAGCGGGATCTACGAGCAGTACTTC
CASRSGIYEQYF
>TRBJ2-7|TRBV5-8|.|TRBD2
TGTGCCAGCATCAATTTGGGGAGGGGTGTTGCCTACGAGCAGTACTTC
CASINLGRGVAYEQYF
>TRBJ2-1|TRBV10-3|.|.
TGTGCCATCAGTGGCCAGGCCAGCTCCTACAATGAGCAGTTCTTC
CAISGQASSYNEQFF